This TCR beta chain is drawn from a study of CXCR3-negative and CXCR3-positive naive CD8 T cells. Whole-study results and caveats: Greater hydrophobicity was found in TRB CDR3s of CXCR3-positive naive cells than of CXCR3-negative naive cells.

Worth noting for this clonotype: Its antigen is undetermined.

The germline V gene encodes CDR1 MDHEN and CDR2 SYDVKM. The CDR3 extends over 15 amino acids. UMI-labeled 5' RACE TRB cDNA libraries were prepared from the cells. From its re-call of the 5' RACE reads, TCRdb lists each CDR3 protein once, without DNA. This sample's table has some 150,000 distinct CDR3 sequences. The sample was naive CXCR3+ CD8+ T cells from blood. Subset denoted: CD45RO-CCR7+CD27+CD95- naive CD8+ T cells expressing CXCR3 (TNR3+). This chain links TRBV28 with TRBJ1-1; the TCRdb call, TRBD1, lacks DNA for checking. The origin of this receptor is a human donor in good health. Some clones in this sample may be carry-over from other donors' samples. CDR3 in amino acids: CASSSRGQGNTEAFF.